This TCR beta chain was captured by sequencing in a study of T cell changes during pregnancy in multiple sclerosis. The germline CDR1 and CDR2 sequences are SGHRS and YFSETQ. J lost 2 bases, V lost 0 bases, and 8 bases had no gene match. The CDR3 is 17 residues long. Sequenced by immunoSEQ multiplex PCR; TCRdb stores in-frame clones only, minus some. The sample lists around 37,000 clones, around 89% occurring once. The sequence was collected from a female donor with multiple sclerosis, enrolled in a pregnancy study. The sequences come from CD8+ T cells from peripheral blood mononuclear cells, collected in the third trimester of pregnancy. The chain has TRBV5-1 and TRBJ2-3, with 8 bases identical to TRBD1. CDR3 in DNA: TGCGCCAGCAGCTTGGCTCTGATGGACAGGGTCACAGATACGCAGTATTTT. Translation gives CASSLALMDRVTDTQYF.